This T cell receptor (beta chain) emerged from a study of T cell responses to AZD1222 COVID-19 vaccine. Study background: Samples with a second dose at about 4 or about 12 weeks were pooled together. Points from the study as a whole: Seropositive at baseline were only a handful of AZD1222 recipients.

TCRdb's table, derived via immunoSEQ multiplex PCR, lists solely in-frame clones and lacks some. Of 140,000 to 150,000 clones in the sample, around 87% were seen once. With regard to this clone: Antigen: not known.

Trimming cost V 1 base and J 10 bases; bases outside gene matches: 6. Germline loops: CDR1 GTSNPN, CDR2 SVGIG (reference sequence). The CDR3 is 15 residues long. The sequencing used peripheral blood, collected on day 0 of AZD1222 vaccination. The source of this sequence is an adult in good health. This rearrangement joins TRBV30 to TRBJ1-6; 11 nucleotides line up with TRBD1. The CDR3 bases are TGTGCCTGGAGTGGGGACAGGGGGTACGGGTCACCCCTCCACTTT. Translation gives CAWSGDRGYGSPLHF.